This is a list of T cell receptor beta chains from one sample in a study of Graves' ophthalmopathy and Graves' hyperthyroidism. TCRdb passed the multiplex PCR reads through MiXCR, listing each CDR3 protein once. The sample consists of roughly 300,000 distinct CDR3 sequences, 15% to 20% of them appearing once. What was sequenced was peripheral blood. All receptors come from an adult man with Graves' ophthalmopathy. The CDR3 runs from the conserved cysteine through the conserved F or W. Each record gives: V gene, clone size, CDR3 length, J gene, D gene, CDR3 DNA, CDR3 protein. The D gene is left open where the match is weak. Only some rows state a clone size, as once, few, many or a class for expanded clones.

V: TRBV28; size: many; length: 13; J: TRBJ1-5; D: -; DNA: TGTGCCAGCAGTTACCCGGGGGATCAGCCCCAGCATTTT; CDR3: CASSYPGDQPQHF
V: TRBV30; size: many; length: 13; J: TRBJ1-2; D: TRBD1; DNA: TGTGCCTGGAGGACAGGGGGAGCTGATGGCTACACCTTC; CDR3: CAWRTGGADGYTF
V: TRBV5-1; size: -; length: 15; J: TRBJ1-1; D: -; DNA: TGCGCCAGCAGTTCGGGGACACGGGGGGAGACTGAAGCTTTCTTT; CDR3: CASSSGTRGETEAFF
V: TRBV6-2/TRBV6-3; size: -; length: 14; J: TRBJ1-5; D: -; DNA: TGTGCCAGCATGACGGGGGGAGTCAATCAGCCCCAGCATTTT; CDR3: CASMTGGVNQPQHF
V: TRBV11-2; size: many; length: 16; J: TRBJ1-1; D: -; DNA: TGTGCCAGCAGCTTAGATTTCTGGGAGGGGGATAATGAAGCTTTCTTT; CDR3: CASSLDFWEGDNEAFF
V: TRBV6-5; size: many; length: 15; J: TRBJ1-1; D: -; DNA: TGTGCCAGCAGTTATAAATCCGGGGCGAACACTGAAGCTTTCTTT; CDR3: CASSYKSGANTEAFF
V: TRBV19; size: many; length: 14; J: TRBJ1-1; D: -; DNA: TGTGCCAGTAGTATGAGGGGGGGAAGGACTGAAGCTTTCTTT; CDR3: CASSMRGGRTEAFF
V: TRBV24-1; size: -; length: 15; J: TRBJ1-3; D: -; DNA: TGTGCCACCAGCGGGACTGGTGTCTCTGGATACACCATATATTTT; CDR3: CATSGTGVSGYTIYF
V: TRBV20-1; size: many; length: 18; J: TRBJ2-7; D: TRBD2; DNA: TGCAGTGCTAGAACTGTGATAGGTTCAGCGGGAGGGATCTACGAGCAGTACTTC; CDR3: CSARTVIGSAGGIYEQYF
V: TRBV2; size: many; length: 17; J: TRBJ2-2; D: -; DNA: TGTGCCAGCAGTGAAGCTTGGGGGACCCCGAACACCGGGGAGCTGTTTTTT; CDR3: CASSEAWGTPNTGELFF
V: TRBV28; size: many; length: 13; J: TRBJ1-2; D: -; DNA: TGTGCCAGCAGTCCCGGGGGGGATCGGGGCTACACCTTC; CDR3: CASSPGGDRGYTF
V: TRBV7-3; size: many; length: 13; J: TRBJ2-7; D: -; DNA: TGTGCCAGCAGCTTAGGGCCACTTTACGAGCAGTACTTC; CDR3: CASSLGPLYEQYF
V: TRBV10-3; size: many; length: 15; J: TRBJ1-1; D: -; DNA: TGTGCCACCTTGGGCCCCCCGGGTGTAGGCACTGAAGCTTTCTTT; CDR3: CATLGPPGVGTEAFF
V: TRBV19; size: many; length: 16; J: TRBJ1-3; D: -; DNA: TGTGCCAGTAGTATGGTCAGATCAGACTCTGGAAACACCATATATTTT; CDR3: CASSMVRSDSGNTIYF
V: TRBV7-2; size: many; length: 14; J: TRBJ1-6; D: TRBD1; DNA: TGTGCCAGCAGGATCAGACAGGGGGATTCACCCCTCCACTTT; CDR3: CASRIRQGDSPLHF
V: TRBV20-1; size: many; length: 15; J: TRBJ1-1; D: TRBD1; DNA: TGCAGTGCTAGAGATCCTGACAGGGGGAACACTGAAGCTTTCTTT; CDR3: CSARDPDRGNTEAFF
V: TRBV10-3; size: many; length: 13; J: TRBJ1-1; D: -; DNA: TGTGCCATCAGTGAGTCGGGGTCCGTTGAAGCTTTCTTT; CDR3: CAISESGSVEAFF
V: TRBV20-1; size: many; length: 14; J: TRBJ2-7; D: -; DNA: TGCAGTGCTTCCCGGGACCGGAGATCCTACGAGCAGTACTTC; CDR3: CSASRDRRSYEQYF
V: TRBV12-3/TRBV12-4; size: many; length: 14; J: TRBJ1-5; D: -; DNA: TGTGCCAGCAGTTTTTGGGAAAGCAATCAGCCCCAGCATTTT; CDR3: CASSFWESNQPQHF
V: TRBV5-1; size: many; length: 14; J: TRBJ1-2; D: -; DNA: TGCGCCAGCAGCTTAAGCGGGGGTGGCTATGGCTACACCTTC; CDR3: CASSLSGGGYGYTF
V: TRBV6-2/TRBV6-3; size: many; length: 15; J: TRBJ2-2; D: -; DNA: TGTGCCAGCGCCAACAGGGTTTCCCACACCGGGGAGCTGTTTTTT; CDR3: CASANRVSHTGELFF
V: TRBV12-3/TRBV12-4; size: many; length: 14; J: TRBJ2-7; D: -; DNA: TGTGCCAGCGCTCAATTAACTGACTCCTACGAGCAGTACTTC; CDR3: CASAQLTDSYEQYF
V: TRBV7-2; size: many; length: 15; J: TRBJ1-3; D: TRBD1; DNA: TGTGCCAGCAGCTTAGGTCAGGGGGCAGTGGCCACCATATATTTT; CDR3: CASSLGQGAVATIYF
V: TRBV30; size: many; length: 13; J: TRBJ1-1; D: TRBD1; DNA: TGTGCCTGGAGCCCGACAGGGGAAACTGAAGCTTTCTTT; CDR3: CAWSPTGETEAFF
V: TRBV3-1; size: many; length: 15; J: TRBJ2-7; D: TRBD1; DNA: TGTGCCAGCAGCCGAGGGACAGGGGGCTACTCCGAGCAGTACTTC; CDR3: CASSRGTGGYSEQYF
V: TRBV12-3/TRBV12-4; size: -; length: 13; J: TRBJ2-7; D: TRBD2; DNA: TGTGCCAGCACCATAGCGGGAGCCTACGAGCAGTACTTC; CDR3: CASTIAGAYEQYF
V: TRBV7-6; size: many; length: 14; J: TRBJ2-7; D: -; DNA: TGTGCCAGCAGCCGAGCGGTCACCTCCTACGAGCAGTACTTC; CDR3: CASSRAVTSYEQYF
V: TRBV9; size: many; length: 17; J: TRBJ2-7; D: TRBD1; DNA: TGTGCCAGCAGCGTAGGGCCCTATGACAGGGCTTCGTACGAGCAGTACTTC; CDR3: CASSVGPYDRASYEQYF
V: TRBV7-2; size: many; length: 16; J: TRBJ2-5; D: TRBD2; DNA: TGTGCCAGCAGCTTAAGGGGACTAGCGGAAGGAGAGACCCAGTACTTC; CDR3: CASSLRGLAEGETQYF
V: TRBV7-8; size: many; length: 14; J: TRBJ2-7; D: TRBD1; DNA: TGTGCCAGCAGCCCTTGGACAGGGGGCAGCGAGCAGTACTTC; CDR3: CASSPWTGGSEQYF
V: TRBV20-1; size: many; length: 14; J: TRBJ1-5; D: -; DNA: TGCAGTGCTAGATCCGCACCCGGGGGTCAGCCCCAGCATTTT; CDR3: CSARSAPGGQPQHF
V: TRBV6-2/TRBV6-3; size: many; length: 14; J: TRBJ1-3; D: -; DNA: TGTGCCAGCATTCTCGCTTCCTCTGGAAACACCATATATTTT; CDR3: CASILASSGNTIYF
V: TRBV6-1; size: many; length: 12; J: TRBJ1-2; D: -; DNA: TGTGCCAGCAGCCGGGGGGCTGTGGGCTACACCTTC; CDR3: CASSRGAVGYTF
V: TRBV7-2; size: few; length: 13; J: TRBJ1-2; D: TRBD1; DNA: TGTGCCAGCAGCCCCGGGACAGGGCGAGGCTACACCTTC; CDR3: CASSPGTGRGYTF
V: TRBV6-1; size: many; length: 17; J: TRBJ2-6; D: TRBD1; DNA: TGTGCCAGCAGACAACTGGACAGGGGGTTTGGGGCCAACGTCCTGACTTTC; CDR3: CASRQLDRGFGANVLTF